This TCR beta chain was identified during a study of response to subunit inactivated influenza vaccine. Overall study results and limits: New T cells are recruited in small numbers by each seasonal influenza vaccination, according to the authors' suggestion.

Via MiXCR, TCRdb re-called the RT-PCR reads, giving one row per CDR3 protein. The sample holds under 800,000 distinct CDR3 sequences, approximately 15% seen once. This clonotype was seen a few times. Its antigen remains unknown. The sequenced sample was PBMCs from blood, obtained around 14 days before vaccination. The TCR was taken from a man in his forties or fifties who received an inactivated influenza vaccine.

CDR3 residues: CASIPWGGGLNTEAFF. As DNA, the CDR3 is TGTGCCAGCATCCCCTGGGGGGGCGGGTTGAACACTGAAGCTTTCTTT. This chain links TRBV12-3 or TRBV12-4 with TRBJ1-1, with D possibly matching TRBD1 (6 bases). Trimming pared 7 bases from V and 0 bases from J, leaving 18 bases between. The CDR3 is made up of 16 amino acids.